This TCR beta chain was documented in a study of T cell responses to AZD1222 COVID-19 vaccine. Study outcomes and limitations: Sampling captured repertoires only after the peak T cell response. Clonal diversity was possibly underestimated; the donors were predominantly white British and more often female. Spike regions recognized by vaccine-associated CD4 TCRs spanned the protein, led by 160-218 and 743-854.

This table comes from immunoSEQ multiplex PCR, and its TCRdb copy is limited to in-frame clones, with some not included. The data show approximately 140,000 clones, around nine tenths seen once. With regard to this clone: Its cognate antigen is unknown.

Trimming cost V 5 bases and J 7 bases, with 18 bases left between them. The CDR3 totals 14 residues. The germline gives CDR1 LNHDA, CDR2 SQIVND (reference sequence). The V and J genes are TRBV19 and TRBJ2-7; tentatively, D is TRBD1 (6 bases). Sequences were derived from peripheral blood, sampled on day 0 of MenACWY control vaccination. The receptor's source is an adult in good health. CDR3 bases: TGTGCCAGTAGTCCCAACCCTGGACAGCCTGAGCAGTACTTC. Translating it yields CASSPNPGQPEQYF.